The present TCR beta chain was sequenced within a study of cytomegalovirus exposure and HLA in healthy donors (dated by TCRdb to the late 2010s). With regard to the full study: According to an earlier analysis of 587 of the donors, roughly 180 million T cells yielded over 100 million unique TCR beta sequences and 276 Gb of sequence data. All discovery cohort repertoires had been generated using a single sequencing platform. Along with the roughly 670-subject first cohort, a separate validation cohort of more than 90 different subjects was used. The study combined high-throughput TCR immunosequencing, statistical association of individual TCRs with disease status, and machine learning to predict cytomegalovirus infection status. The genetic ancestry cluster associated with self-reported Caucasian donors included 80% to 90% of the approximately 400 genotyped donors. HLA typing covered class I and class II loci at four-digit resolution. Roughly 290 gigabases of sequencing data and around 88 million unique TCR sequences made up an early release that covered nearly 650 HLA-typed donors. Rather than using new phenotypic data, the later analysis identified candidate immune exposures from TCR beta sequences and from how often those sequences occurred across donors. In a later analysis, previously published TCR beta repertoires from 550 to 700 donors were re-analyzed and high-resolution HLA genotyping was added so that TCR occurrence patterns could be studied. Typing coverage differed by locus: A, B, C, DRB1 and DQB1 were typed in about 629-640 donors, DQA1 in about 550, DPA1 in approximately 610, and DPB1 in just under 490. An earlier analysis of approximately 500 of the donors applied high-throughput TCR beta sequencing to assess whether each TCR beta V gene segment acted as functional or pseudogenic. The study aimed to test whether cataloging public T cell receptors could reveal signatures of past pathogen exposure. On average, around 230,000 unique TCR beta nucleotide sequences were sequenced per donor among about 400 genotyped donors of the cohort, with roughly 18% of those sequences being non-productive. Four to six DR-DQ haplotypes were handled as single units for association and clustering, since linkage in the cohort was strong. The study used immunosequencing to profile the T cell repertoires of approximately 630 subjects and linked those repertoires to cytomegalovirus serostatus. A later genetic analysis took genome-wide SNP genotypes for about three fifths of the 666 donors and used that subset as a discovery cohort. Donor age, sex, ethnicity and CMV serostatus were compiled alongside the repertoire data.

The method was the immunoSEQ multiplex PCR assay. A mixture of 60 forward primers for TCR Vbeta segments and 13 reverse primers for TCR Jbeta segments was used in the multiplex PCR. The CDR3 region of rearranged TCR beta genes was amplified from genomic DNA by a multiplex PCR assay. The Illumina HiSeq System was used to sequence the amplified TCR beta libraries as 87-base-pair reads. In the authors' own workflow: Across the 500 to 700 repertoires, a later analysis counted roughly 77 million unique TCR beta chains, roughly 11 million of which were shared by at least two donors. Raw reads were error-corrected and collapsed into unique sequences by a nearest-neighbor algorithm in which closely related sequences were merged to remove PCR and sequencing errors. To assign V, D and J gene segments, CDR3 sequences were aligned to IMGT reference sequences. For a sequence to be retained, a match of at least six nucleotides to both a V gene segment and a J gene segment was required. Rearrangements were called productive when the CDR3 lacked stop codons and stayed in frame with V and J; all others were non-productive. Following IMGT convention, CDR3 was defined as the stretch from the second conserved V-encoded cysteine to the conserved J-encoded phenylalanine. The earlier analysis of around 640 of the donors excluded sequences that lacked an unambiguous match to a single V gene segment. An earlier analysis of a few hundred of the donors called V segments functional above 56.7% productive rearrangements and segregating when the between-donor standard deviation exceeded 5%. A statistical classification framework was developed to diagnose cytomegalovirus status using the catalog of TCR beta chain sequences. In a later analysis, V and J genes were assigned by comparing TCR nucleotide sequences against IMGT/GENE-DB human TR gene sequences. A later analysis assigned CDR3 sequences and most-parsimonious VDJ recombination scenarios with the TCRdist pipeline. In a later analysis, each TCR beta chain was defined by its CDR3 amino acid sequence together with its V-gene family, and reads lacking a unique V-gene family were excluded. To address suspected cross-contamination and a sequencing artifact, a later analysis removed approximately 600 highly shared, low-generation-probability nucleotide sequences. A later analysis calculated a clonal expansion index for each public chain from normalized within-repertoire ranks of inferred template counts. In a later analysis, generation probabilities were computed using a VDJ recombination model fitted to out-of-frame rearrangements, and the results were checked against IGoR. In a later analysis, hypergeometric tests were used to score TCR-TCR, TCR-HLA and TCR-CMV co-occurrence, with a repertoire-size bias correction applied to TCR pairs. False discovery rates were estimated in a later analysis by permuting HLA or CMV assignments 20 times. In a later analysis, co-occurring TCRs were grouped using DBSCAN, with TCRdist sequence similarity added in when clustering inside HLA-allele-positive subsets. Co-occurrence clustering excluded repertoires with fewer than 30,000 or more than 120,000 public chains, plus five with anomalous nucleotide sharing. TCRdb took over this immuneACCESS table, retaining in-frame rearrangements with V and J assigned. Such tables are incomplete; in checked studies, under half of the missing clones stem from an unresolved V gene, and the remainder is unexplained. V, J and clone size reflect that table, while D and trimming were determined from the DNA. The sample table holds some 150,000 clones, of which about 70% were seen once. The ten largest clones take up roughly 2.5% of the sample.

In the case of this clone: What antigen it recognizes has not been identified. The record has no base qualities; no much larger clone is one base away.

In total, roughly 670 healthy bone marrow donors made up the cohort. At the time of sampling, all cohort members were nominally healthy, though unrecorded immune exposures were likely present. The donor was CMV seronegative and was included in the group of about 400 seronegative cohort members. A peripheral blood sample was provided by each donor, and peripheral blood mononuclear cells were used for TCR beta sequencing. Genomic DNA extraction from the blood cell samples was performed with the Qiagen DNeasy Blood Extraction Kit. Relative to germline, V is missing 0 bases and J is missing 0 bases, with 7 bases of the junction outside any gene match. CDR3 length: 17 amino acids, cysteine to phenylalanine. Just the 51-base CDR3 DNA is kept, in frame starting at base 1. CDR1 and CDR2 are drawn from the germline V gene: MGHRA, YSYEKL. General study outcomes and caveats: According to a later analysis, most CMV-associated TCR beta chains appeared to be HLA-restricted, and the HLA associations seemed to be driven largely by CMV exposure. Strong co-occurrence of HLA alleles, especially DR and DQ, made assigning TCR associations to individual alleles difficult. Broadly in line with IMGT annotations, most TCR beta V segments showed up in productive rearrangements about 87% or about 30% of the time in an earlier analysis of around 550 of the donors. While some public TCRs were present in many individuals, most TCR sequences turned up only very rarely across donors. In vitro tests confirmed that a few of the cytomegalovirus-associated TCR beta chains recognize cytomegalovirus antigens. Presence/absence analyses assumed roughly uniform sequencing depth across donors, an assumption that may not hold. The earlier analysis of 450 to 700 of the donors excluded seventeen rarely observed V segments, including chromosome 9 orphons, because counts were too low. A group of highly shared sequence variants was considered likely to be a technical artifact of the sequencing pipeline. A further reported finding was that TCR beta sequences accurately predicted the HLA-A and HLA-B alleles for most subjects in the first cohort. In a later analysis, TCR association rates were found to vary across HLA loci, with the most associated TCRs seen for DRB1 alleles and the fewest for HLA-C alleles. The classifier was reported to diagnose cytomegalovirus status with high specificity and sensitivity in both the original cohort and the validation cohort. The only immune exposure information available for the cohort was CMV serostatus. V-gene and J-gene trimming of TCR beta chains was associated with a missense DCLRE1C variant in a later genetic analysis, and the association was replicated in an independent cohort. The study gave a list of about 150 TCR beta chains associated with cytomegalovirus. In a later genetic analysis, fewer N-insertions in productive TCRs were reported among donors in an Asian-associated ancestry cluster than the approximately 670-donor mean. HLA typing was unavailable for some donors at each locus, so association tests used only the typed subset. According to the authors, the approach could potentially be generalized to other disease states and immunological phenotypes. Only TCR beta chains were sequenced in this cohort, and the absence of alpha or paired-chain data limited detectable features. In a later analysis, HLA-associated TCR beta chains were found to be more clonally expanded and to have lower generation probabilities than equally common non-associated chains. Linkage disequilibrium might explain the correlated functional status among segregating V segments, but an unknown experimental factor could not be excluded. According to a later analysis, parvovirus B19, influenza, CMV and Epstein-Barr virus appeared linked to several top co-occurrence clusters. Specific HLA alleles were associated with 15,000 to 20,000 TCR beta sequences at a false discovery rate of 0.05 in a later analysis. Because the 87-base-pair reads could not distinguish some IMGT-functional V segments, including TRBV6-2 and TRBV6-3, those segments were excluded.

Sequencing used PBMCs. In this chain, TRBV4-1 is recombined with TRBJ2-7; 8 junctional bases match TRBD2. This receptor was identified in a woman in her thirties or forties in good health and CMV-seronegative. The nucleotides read TGCGCCAGCAGCCAAGATGGGAGCGGGGGCAGCTCCTACGAGCAGTACTTC. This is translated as CASSQDGSGGSSYEQYF.